This T cell receptor (beta chain) was captured by sequencing in a study of blood T cell repertoires in COVID-19. Study background: The United States, Italy and Spain were the sources of the acute and convalescent COVID-19 samples.

The authors' processing: From reference gene primer amplification, estimates of nucleated cell counts were derived. Some clones are missing from TCRdb's copy, which holds only in-frame ones; the method was immunoSEQ multiplex PCR. V, J and clone size are those of that table, while D and trimming were read from the DNA. The table lists 250,000 to 300,000 clones, 70% to 90% of them singletons. The ends were cut back, 2 bases at V and 7 bases at J, with 15 bases in the middle. The CDR3 loop spans 16 amino acids. Germline CDR1 MNHEY, CDR2 SMNVEV (reference sequence). The receptor was derived from a woman in her forties or fifties who had recovered from COVID-19. The sequencing input was PBMCs or T cells enriched from blood (not recorded which). The chain employs TRBV27 and TRBJ1-6; D not resolved. The CDR3 sequence is CASSLQWRVENSPLHF. The CDR3 nucleotides read TGTGCCAGCAGTTTACAGTGGAGGGTTGAGAATTCACCCCTCCACTTT.